Given below is one T cell receptor beta chain in context. TCRdb redid the calling of the RT-PCR reads with MiXCR, one entry per CDR3 protein. Of about 230,000 distinct CDR3 sequences listed, approximately 14% were seen once; the top ten hold around 10%. This entry belongs to a study of patients and donors after allogeneic stem cell transplantation. V was trimmed by 4 bases and J by 4 bases, leaving 17 bases between them. The CDR3 totals 15 residues. CDR1 is SGHDT and CDR2 is YYEEEE in the germline V gene. Sequenced sample: blood, either unsorted or a sorted T cell fraction (not recorded which). The rearrangement uses TRBV5-6 and TRBJ1-2; D is uncertain. This TCR was recovered from a human donor who was either an allogeneic HSCT recipient or a stem cell or donor lymphocyte infusion donor (not recorded which). It is not recorded whose cells these are; they may come from a transplant donor. The CDR3 sequence: CASSLPGGGIYGYTF. CDR3 DNA: TGTGCCAGCAGCCTACCAGGTGGAGGGATCTATGGCTACACCTTC.